This TCR beta chain was observed in a study of spatial heterogeneity in lung cancer. Turning to the study itself: After resection, follow-up PBMC samples were sequenced when available, at a median of approximately 2 years later.

The time point is: blood at routine non-recurrence follow-up after resection. Whole RNA was taken from tumor, nontumor lung or frozen PBMC; it was then sequenced unsorted. TCRdb redid the calling of the 5' RACE reads with MiXCR, one entry per CDR3 protein. The table has around 27,000 distinct CDR3 sequences, 5% to 6.5% seen once. This TCR derives from a male donor with early-stage non-small cell lung cancer. The sequencing here drew on PBMCs, taken at follow-up.

This chain's CDR3 is CAITPDRGDTQYF. In DNA form, the CDR3 reads TGTGCCATCACCCCCGACAGGGGTGATACGCAGTATTTT. This rearrangement joins TRBV10-3 to TRBJ2-3; 8 bases align to TRBD1. J gave up 6 bases and V 7 bases, and 6 bases lay outside the gene matches. This CDR3 spans 13 amino acids. Looked up from germline, CDR1 is ENHRY and CDR2 is SYGVKD.